This paragraph covers one TCR beta chain sequence. Its cognate antigen is unknown. This sample stems from a study of shared clonotypes between healthy human individuals. Whole-study context: Two women and a few men aged 18 to 49 served as donors. Per-donor plates numbered three CD4 naive, three CD4 memory, two CD8 naive and one CD8 memory.

Clones were read by immunoSEQ multiplex PCR, and TCRdb kept only the in-frame ones, dropping some. The sample gives over a million clones, 78% of which show up once; 0.5% to 0.6% is in the top ten. Per the germline V gene, CDR1 is SGHRS and CDR2 is YFSETQ. V was trimmed by 4 bases and J by 4 bases, leaving 12 bases between them. There are 14 residues in the CDR3. Study-wide results and caveats: Exclusively blood specimens were collected; tissue repertoires likely differ. What naive subsets generally showed was a larger estimated richness than memory subsets showed.

The clonotype comes from a man aged 18-30 years in good health. Some clones in this sample may be carry-over from other donors' samples. Sequenced material: memory CD4+ T cells from PBMCs. Subset: CD45RA-negative fraction. J is TRBJ2-1 and V is TRBV5-1; possibly TRBD2 for D (5 bases). This CDR3 reads CASSDSGRYNEQFF. CDR3 bases: TGCGCCAGCAGCGATAGTGGGAGATACAATGAGCAGTTCTTC.